This T cell receptor beta chain was sequenced for a study of cytomegalovirus exposure and HLA in healthy donors (dated 2017 in TCRdb). Background on the whole study: According to an earlier analysis of a few hundred of the donors, about 179 million T cells yielded 90 million to 140 million unique TCR beta sequences and approximately 300 Gb of sequence data. About 5 DR-DQ haplotypes were handled as single units for association and clustering, since linkage in the cohort was strong. A separate validation cohort of roughly 110 different subjects was used in addition to the roughly 700-subject first cohort. The study used immunosequencing to profile the T cell repertoires of 600 to 850 subjects and linked those repertoires to cytomegalovirus serostatus. To predict cytomegalovirus infection status, the study combined high-throughput TCR immunosequencing, statistical association of individual TCRs with disease status, and machine learning. In a later genetic analysis, genome-wide SNP genotypes for about 55% of the 666 donors were used, and that subset was treated as a discovery cohort. Of the 398 genotyped donors, 65% to 90% fell in the genetic ancestry cluster associated with self-reported Caucasian donors. An earlier analysis of approximately 580 of the donors used high-throughput TCR beta sequencing to judge whether each TCR beta V gene segment behaved as functional or pseudogenic. Across approximately 400 genotyped donors of the cohort, an average of about 240,000 unique TCR beta nucleotide sequences per donor were sequenced, and 15% to 20% of those sequences were non-productive. HLA typing included class I and class II loci at four-digit resolution. Typing coverage differed by locus: A, B, C, DRB1 and DQB1 were typed in roughly 620-630 donors, DQA1 in 500 to 550, DPA1 in 606, and DPB1 in 400 to 480. Every repertoire in the discovery cohort had been generated on one and the same sequencing platform. Approximately 330 gigabases of sequencing data and around 90 million unique TCR sequences made up an early release that covered 500 to 650 HLA-typed donors. Donor age, sex, ethnicity and CMV serostatus were compiled alongside the repertoire data. The later analysis used no new phenotypic data to find candidate immune exposures, relying instead on TCR beta sequences and their occurrence across donors. A later analysis re-analyzed previously published TCR beta repertoires from 660 or so donors and added high-resolution HLA genotyping to study TCR occurrence patterns. The study aimed to test whether cataloging public T cell receptors could reveal signatures of past pathogen exposure. The paper's findings and limits, for the study overall: Correlated functional status among segregating V segments might be attributable to linkage disequilibrium, but an unknown experimental factor could not be ruled out. Most CMV-associated TCR beta chains appeared to be HLA-restricted in a later analysis, and the HLA associations seemed to be driven largely by CMV exposure. A further reported finding was that TCR beta sequences accurately predicted the HLA-A and HLA-B alleles for most subjects in the first cohort. Across donors, most TCR sequences were observed very rarely, whereas some public TCRs were present in many individuals. Strong co-occurrence of HLA alleles, especially DR and DQ, made assigning TCR associations to individual alleles difficult. Several of the top co-occurrence clusters appeared to be linked to parvovirus B19, influenza, CMV and Epstein-Barr virus, according to a later analysis. A later analysis found that HLA-associated TCR beta chains were more clonally expanded and had lower generation probabilities than equally common non-associated chains. Presence/absence analyses assumed roughly uniform sequencing depth across donors, an assumption that may not hold. According to a later genetic analysis, donors in an Asian-associated ancestry cluster had fewer N-insertions in productive TCRs than the approximately 630-donor mean. According to the authors, the approach could potentially be generalized to other disease states and immunological phenotypes. Some IMGT-functional V segments, including TRBV6-2 and TRBV6-3, could not be told apart with the 87-base-pair reads, so those segments were excluded. A later genetic analysis associated a missense DCLRE1C variant with V-gene and J-gene trimming of TCR beta chains, and an independent cohort replicated the association. The sequencing pipeline was judged likely to have produced a cluster of highly shared sequence variants as a technical artifact. Over 15 rarely observed V segments, including chromosome 9 orphons, were excluded from the earlier analysis of a few hundred of the donors because counts were too low. The classifier was reported to diagnose cytomegalovirus status with high specificity and sensitivity in both the original and validation cohorts. CMV serostatus was the only immune exposure information available for the cohort. At a false discovery rate of 0.05, a later analysis linked 15,000 to 20,000 TCR beta sequences to specific HLA alleles. Broadly in line with IMGT annotations, most TCR beta V segments showed up in productive rearrangements about 87% or about 30% of the time in an earlier analysis of 587 of the donors. A later analysis found that TCR association rates varied across HLA loci, with DRB1 alleles showing the most associated TCRs and HLA-C alleles the fewest. A total of 150 or so TCR beta chains were listed by the study as associated with cytomegalovirus. Only TCR beta chains were sequenced in this cohort, and the absence of alpha or paired-chain data limited detectable features. Because HLA typing was unavailable for some donors at each locus, only the typed subset was used in association tests. A few of the identified cytomegalovirus-associated TCR beta chains were confirmed in vitro to be specific for cytomegalovirus antigens.

At the junction V is shortened by 4 bases and J by 3 bases, with 20 bases in between. From a lookup of the germline V gene, CDR1 and CDR2 are SGHNT and YENEEA. The CDR3 has 17 amino acids, counting the end cysteine and phenylalanine. Only the CDR3 region is kept as DNA, spanning 51 bases read in frame from base 1. As for this clone: It lacks a known antigen. No much larger clone is present one base from it, and per-base qualities are unavailable.

The cohort consisted of 670 or so healthy bone marrow donors. Cohort members were all nominally healthy when sampled, although unrecorded immune exposures were likely present. The donor tested CMV seronegative, placing the donor among the 300 to 400 seronegative members of the cohort. A peripheral blood sample was provided by each donor, and peripheral blood mononuclear cells were used for TCR beta sequencing. The Qiagen DNeasy Blood Extraction Kit was used to extract genomic DNA from the blood cell samples. The library was generated by the immunoSEQ multiplex PCR assay. A mixture of 60 forward primers for TCR Vbeta segments and 13 reverse primers for TCR Jbeta segments was used in the multiplex PCR. Amplification of the CDR3 region of rearranged TCR beta genes was performed with a multiplex PCR assay on genomic DNA. On the Illumina HiSeq System, the amplified TCR beta libraries were sequenced as 87-base-pair reads. In the authors' own workflow: In a later analysis, 77 million or so unique TCR beta chains were counted across the 500 to 850 repertoires, and roughly 11 million of these chains were shared by at least two donors. Raw reads were error-corrected and collapsed into unique sequences by a nearest-neighbor algorithm in which closely related sequences were merged to remove PCR and sequencing errors. CDR3 sequences were aligned to IMGT reference sequences to assign V, D and J gene segments. For a sequence to be retained, a match of at least six nucleotides to both a V gene segment and a J gene segment was required. A rearrangement was called productive if the CDR3 had no stop codons and remained in frame with V and J, and every other rearrangement was called non-productive. Following IMGT convention, CDR3 was defined as the stretch from the second conserved V-encoded cysteine to the conserved J-encoded phenylalanine. Sequences without an unambiguous match to a single V gene segment were excluded from the earlier analysis of about 600 of the donors. In an earlier analysis of 587 of the donors, V segments were called functional above 56.7% productive rearrangements and were called segregating when the between-donor standard deviation exceeded 5%. A statistical classification framework was developed to diagnose cytomegalovirus status using the catalog of TCR beta chain sequences. In a later analysis, TCR nucleotide sequences were compared against IMGT/GENE-DB human TR gene sequences so that V and J genes could be assigned. A later analysis assigned CDR3 sequences and most-parsimonious VDJ recombination scenarios with the TCRdist pipeline. In a later analysis, every TCR beta chain was defined by the combination of its CDR3 amino acid sequence and its V-gene family, and reads without a unique V-gene family were dropped. A later analysis removed roughly 590 highly shared, low-generation-probability nucleotide sequences to deal with suspected cross-contamination and a sequencing artifact. A later analysis calculated a clonal expansion index for each public chain from normalized within-repertoire ranks of inferred template counts. In a later analysis, generation probabilities were computed using a VDJ recombination model fitted to out-of-frame rearrangements, and the results were checked against IGoR. Hypergeometric tests were used in a later analysis to score TCR-TCR, TCR-HLA and TCR-CMV co-occurrence, with a repertoire-size bias correction applied to the TCR pairs. False discovery rates were estimated in a later analysis by permuting HLA or CMV assignments 20 times. In a later analysis, co-occurring TCRs were grouped using DBSCAN, and TCRdist sequence similarity was added for clustering within HLA-allele-positive subsets. Repertoires with fewer than 30,000 or more than 120,000 public chains were left out of co-occurrence clustering, as were a handful of repertoires with anomalous nucleotide sharing. TCRdb took over this immuneACCESS table, retaining in-frame rearrangements with V and J assigned. Such tables are incomplete; in checked studies, under half of the missing clones stem from an unresolved V gene, and the remainder is unexplained. That table supplies the V and J calls and clone size; D and trimming were determined from the DNA. This sample is represented by more than 110,000 clones; roughly 83% of them were singletons. Of the sample, approximately 3% falls within the top ten clones.

The rearrangement joined TRBV11-3 to TRBJ2-3, with TRBD2 as a weak D call on 5 bases. Input material: PBMCs. The clonotype originates from a female donor in good health and CMV-seronegative. The nucleotides are TGTGCCAGCAGCTGGGGAAGGAGCGGAGAGATAACAGATACGCAGTATTTT. Translated, this gives CASSWGRSGEITDTQYF.